One sample yielded the 19 T cell receptor beta chains listed below, sequenced in a study of blood T cells in healthy people across ages. A sample-barcoded 5' primer and a J-beta primer mix were used in a second PCR of about 7 to 11 cycles. TCRdb analysed the 5' RACE reads with MiXCR anew, one entry per CDR3 protein. The sample contains roughly 680,000 distinct CDR3 sequences, under 65% of which appear only once. Specimen: blood. These TCRs come from an elderly woman in good health.

The chain links TRBV12-3 or TRBV12-4 to TRBJ2-7; the match to TRBD2 covers 10 bases. This CDR3 has 15 residues. J was trimmed by 5 bases and V by 3 bases; bases with no gene match: 7. In DNA form, the CDR3 reads TGTGCCAGCAGTTTCGAGCCTAGCGGGAGTAACGAGCAGTACTTC. It codes for CASSFEPSGSNEQYF.

This chain joins TRBV7-9 and TRBJ2-3, with a possible D match to TRBD2 (5 bases). V shed 1 base and J shed 6 bases, with 17 bases lying between them. The CDR3 consists of 16 residues. Per the germline V gene, CDR1 is SEHNR and CDR2 is FQNEAQ (reference sequence). The CDR3 spells CASSLEFPAVADTQYF. Here the CDR3 DNA reads TGTGCCAGCAGCTTAGAATTTCCAGCGGTGGCGGATACGCAGTATTTT. Full variable domain (remainder filled in from reference TRBV7-9 and TRBJ2-3): DTGVSQNPRHKITKRGQNVTFRCDPISEHNRLYWYRQTLGQGPEFLTYFQNEAQLEKSRLLSDRFSAERPKGSFSTLEIQRTEQGDSAMYLCASSLEFPAVADTQYFGPGTRLTVL.

This clonotype was found many times. The gene calls are TRBV6-5 and TRBJ2-5; TRBD2 might be the D (5 bases). CDR1 is MNHEY, CDR2 SVGAGI, per germline. Trimming pared 2 bases from V and 7 bases from J, leaving 11 bases between. The length of the CDR3 is 13 residues. The CDR3 here is CASSYAGVGTQYF. CDR3 coding DNA: TGTGCCAGCAGTTACGCGGGCGTTGGGACCCAGTACTTC.

This clonotype has a count of ten or more. This sequence joins TRBV7-9 and TRBJ2-5; perhaps D is TRBD1 or TRBD2 (5 bases each). The V gene's germline CDR1 is SEHNR and CDR2 FQNEAQ (reference sequence). Trimming took off 3 bases at V and 5 bases at J, with 10 bases between the two ends. The CDR3 covers 13 residues. CDR3 coding DNA: TGTGCCAGCAGCTTCCAGGGAGCGGAGACCCAGTACTTC. Encoded protein: CASSFQGAETQYF.

This clonotype was observed at least ten times. J is TRBJ2-3 and V is TRBV7-2, with D maybe TRBD1 (5 bases). V was trimmed by 5 bases and J by 0 bases, leaving 9 bases between them. Germline values: CDR1 SGHTA, CDR2 FQGNSA. The length of the CDR3 is 14 residues. In DNA form, the CDR3 reads TGTGCCAGCAGCGTGAGACAGAGCACAGATACGCAGTATTTT. Translating gives CASSVRQSTDTQYF. The complete variable domain, with remaining parts taken from reference TRBV7-2 and TRBJ2-3, reads GAGVSQSPSNKVTEKGKDVELRCDPISGHTALYWYRQSLGQGLEFLIYFQGNSAPDKSGLPSDRFSAERTGGSVSTLTIQRTQQEDSAVYLCASSVRQSTDTQYFGPGTRLTVL.

The rearrangement links TRBV10-3 to TRBJ1-6; unclear D gene. CDR1 ENHRY and CDR2 SYGVKD come from the germline V gene. V dropped 3 bases and J dropped 10 bases, with 10 bases sitting between them. The CDR3 covers 13 residues. The CDR3 DNA is TGTGCCATCAGTGATGGGCTTCAGTCACCCCTCCACTTT. This sequence encodes CAISDGLQSPLHF.

A remark on this clonotype: A read error may explain this, as a much larger clone is one base away. The genes are TRBV27 and TRBJ2-7, with D perhaps given as TRBD1 or TRBD2 (5 bases each). Deletions cut 9 bases from V and 0 bases from J, with 15 bases between. Germline assignment: CDR1 MNHEY and CDR2 SMNVEV (reference sequence). The CDR3 runs to 14 residues. CDR3 sequence: CARGRVRTSYEQYF. In DNA, the CDR3 is TGTGCCAGGGGGCGGGTAAGAACCTCCTACGAGCAGTACTTC.

This clonotype occurred a few times. A read error may be the cause here, since a much bigger clone is one base away. The chain joins TRBV14 to TRBJ2-2; no clear D gene. The V gene's germline CDR1 is SGHDN and CDR2 FVKESK. V was pared by 2 bases and J by 4 bases, with 5 bases between. The CDR3 is made up of 13 amino acids. The CDR3 DNA is TGTGCCAGCAGCCAACAGCGCACCGGGGAGCTGTTTTTT. It specifies CASSQQRTGELFF.

V usage is TRBV29-1 and J usage is TRBJ1-2; D call uncertain. The CDR3 extends over 13 amino acids. The V and J ends lost 7 bases and 7 bases respectively, with 19 bases between them. Germline V CDR1 and CDR2: SQVTM, ANQGSEA. CDR3 DNA: TGCAGCGCGTTCGTGTCCATCGTAGGTGGCTACACCTTC. Its translation: CSAFVSIVGGYTF.

This clonotype occurred many times. The rearrangement joins TRBV7-9 to TRBJ2-7; no clear D gene. Germline V gives CDR1 SEHNR, CDR2 FQNEAQ (reference sequence). V was pared by 1 base and J by 0 bases, with 7 bases between. The CDR3 contains 14 residues. CDR3 protein: CASSLGRASYEQYF. The CDR3 nucleotides read TGTGCCAGCAGCTTAGGACGGGCCTCCTACGAGCAGTACTTC.

This clonotype was picked up a small number of times. Relative to the germline gene, one junction end is altered; a read error may explain this. The chain employs TRBV27 and TRBJ1-2, with 7 bases matching TRBD1. CDR1 is MNHEY, CDR2 SMNVEV, per germline (reference sequence). The CDR3 spans 13 residues. The CDR3 region has the DNA TGTGCCAGCAGTTCCCGGGACAGCTATGGCTACACCTTT. It yields the protein CASSSRDSYGYTF.

This clonotype was counted a few times. In DNA form, the CDR3 reads TGTGCCAGCAGCCGGAACTTTGAGCAGTTCTTC. It specifies CASSRNFEQFF. The rearrangement links TRBV3-1 to TRBJ2-1, with no clear D. The CDR3 sequence is 11 residues long. V was pared by 4 bases and J by 9 bases, with 7 bases between. Germline-derived CDR1 and CDR2 are LGHDT and YNNKEL (reference sequence).

The V gene is TRBV29-1, the J gene TRBJ2-1; 7 bases line up with TRBD2. V lost 8 bases, J lost 6 bases, and 13 bases stayed unmatched. Looked up from germline, CDR1 is SQVTM and CDR2 is ANQGSEA. The CDR3 is made up of 14 amino acids. The CDR3 coding sequence is TGCAGCTTCTTACGCGGGGGAGTTCGCAATGAGCAGTTCTTC. Its translation: CSFLRGGVRNEQFF.

This clonotype was seen a few times. The V gene is TRBV3-1, the J gene TRBJ1-2, with D unresolved. V was cut by 1 base and J by 8 bases, with 14 bases left in between. The CDR3 spans 14 residues. Germline CDR1 reads LGHDT; CDR2 reads YNNKEL (reference sequence). The CDR3 bases are TGTGCCAGCAGCCAAGTTCGAGGTTCGGGAGGCTACACCTTC. This codes for CASSQVRGSGGYTF.

The chain carries TRBV6-6 and TRBJ2-1; 7 bases line up with TRBD1. Looked up from germline, CDR1 is MNHNY and CDR2 is SVGAGI (reference sequence). J lost 4 bases, V lost 6 bases, and 3 bases had no gene match. The CDR3 is made up of 13 amino acids. CDR3 bases: TGTGCCAGCAGGGGACAGCTTTACAATGAGCAGTTCTTC. Amino acid sequence: CASRGQLYNEQFF.

The chain employs TRBV20-1 and TRBJ2-1; 7 nucleotides line up with TRBD2. This CDR3 has 15 amino acids. The germline V gene encodes CDR1 DFQATT and CDR2 SNEGSKA (reference sequence). V lost 6 bases to trimming and J lost 4 bases; unmatched junction nucleotides: 12. CDR3 in DNA: TGCAGTGCCCCGGGTACGGGAGGTTGGTACAATGAGCAGTTCTTC. Translating gives CSAPGTGGWYNEQFF.

In the case of this clonotype: It may be a read error: a sequence one base away is much more abundant. The V call is TRBV7-8, the J call TRBJ2-5; 9 positions match TRBD1. The CDR3 is 15 amino acids. Germline V gives CDR1 SGHVS, CDR2 FQNEAQ. CDR3 nucleotide sequence: TGTGCCAGCAGCCCTTGGACAGGGGTCGTAGAGGCCCAGTACTTC. Protein: CASSPWTGVVEAQYF.

V is TRBV4-1 and J is TRBJ2-5, with TRBD2 as a possible D gene (6 bases). CDR3 length: 16 amino acids. Germline V lookup: CDR1 MGHRA, CDR2 YSYEKL. V was cut by 3 bases and J by 5 bases, with 19 bases left in between. CDR3 in DNA: TGCGCCAGCAGCCACAACACTAGACTAGGCGGGGAGACCCAGTACTTC. This codes for CASSHNTRLGGETQYF.

The table lists this clonotype with a few counts. CDR3: CASSQGSRGVGNTGELFF. CDR3 DNA sequence: TGTGCCAGCAGCCAAGGTTCGAGAGGGGTAGGGAACACCGGGGAGCTGTTTTTT. This chain uses TRBV3-1 with TRBJ2-2; D assignment may be TRBD1 or TRBD2 (5 bases each). Between the trimmed V and J ends, which lost 1 base and 1 base, there was a span of 16 bases. The germline CDR1 and CDR2 sequences are LGHDT and YNNKEL (reference sequence). The CDR3 consists of 18 residues.